These T cell receptor beta chains were read from a single sample in a study of cytomegalovirus exposure and HLA in healthy donors. Data came from immunoSEQ multiplex PCR; TCRdb stores just in-frame clones and leaves some out. The table lists 120,000 or so clones, about 80% of them singletons. Specimen: PBMCs. The receptors derive from a woman aged 45-65 years in good health and CMV-seropositive. Both conserved end residues are part of each CDR3. Each record gives: clone size, V gene, J gene, D gene, CDR3 DNA, CDR3 protein. A D gene is named only where the DNA matches it firmly. Clone size, where shown, is once, few, many, or a class for clones that have expanded.

>-|TRBV28|TRBJ2-1|-
TGTGCCAGCAGTTTCCGCCGGGATGAGCAGTTCTTC
CASSFRRDEQFF
>-|TRBV9|TRBJ2-7|TRBD1
TGTGCCAGCAGCGCCGGGACAGACTCCTACGAGCAGTACTTC
CASSAGTDSYEQYF
>few|TRBV5-1|TRBJ2-7|TRBD1
TGCGCCAGCAGCTTACAGGGGGCCCACGACGAGCAGTACTTC
CASSLQGAHDEQYF
>-|TRBV5-1|TRBJ2-1|TRBD1
TGCGCCAGCAGCTTGGCCGGGCAGGGGGCCTACAATGAGCAGTTCTTC
CASSLAGQGAYNEQFF
>-|TRBV4-1|TRBJ1-2|TRBD1
TGCGCCAGCAGCCAAGAAAGGCAGGGGGCGTACTATGGCTACACCTTC
CASSQERQGAYYGYTF
>-|TRBV5-1|TRBJ1-1|TRBD1
TGCGCCAGCAGTCTGACAGGGGAAAGCACTGAAGCTTTCTTT
CASSLTGESTEAFF
>-|TRBV30|TRBJ2-3|-
TGTGCCTGGAGTCGGAGCGCCAGCACAGATACGCAGTATTTT
CAWSRSASTDTQYF
>-|TRBV2|TRBJ1-1|-
TGTGCCAGCAGTGAAGCGCTTAGAGTTACGGCTTTCTTT
CASSEALRVTAFF
>once|TRBV11-3|TRBJ2-1|-
TGTGCCAGCAGCTTAACTAACTACAATGAGCAGTTCTTC
CASSLTNYNEQFF
>-|TRBV27|TRBJ2-1|-
TGTGCCAGCAGTTTTTACGGACAGAACAATGAGCAGTTCTTC
CASSFYGQNNEQFF
>-|TRBV12-5|TRBJ2-5|-
TGTGCTAGTGGTTTTAGTGGGGGGGAGACCCAGTACTTC
CASGFSGGETQYF
>few|TRBV19|TRBJ2-1|-
TGTGCCAGTACTGGGACTCTACCCTACAATGAGCAGTTCTTC
CASTGTLPYNEQFF
>-|TRBV6-5|TRBJ2-7|-
TGTGCCAGCAGCCGGGGGACCTACGAGCAGTACTTC
CASSRGTYEQYF
>-|TRBV4-2|TRBJ2-2|-
TGTGCCAGCAGCCAAAACACAGGAGCGAACACCGGGGAGCTGTTTTTT
CASSQNTGANTGELFF
>-|TRBV5-1|TRBJ2-1|-
TGCGCCAGCAGCTTGGGCAGGGAGGACAATGAGCAGTTCTTC
CASSLGREDNEQFF